The 2 T cell receptor beta chains in this list originate from one sample, sequenced in a study of T cell responses to AZD1222 COVID-19 vaccine. Profiling relied on immunoSEQ multiplex PCR, and the TCRdb table lists in-frame clones only, not all of them. This table has approximately 150,000 clones, roughly 89% appearing once. Sample: peripheral blood, taken on day 0 of AZD1222 vaccination. These receptors were taken from an adult in good health.

This clone appeared once. The CDR3 here is CASSVAPLIMDEQFF. The CDR3 bases are TGTGCCAGCAGCGTAGCACCCCTTATTATGGATGAGCAGTTCTTC. The chain is built from TRBV9 and TRBJ2-1; D is unclear. Per germline, CDR1 SGDLS and CDR2 YYNGEE. The length of the CDR3 is 15 residues. V was pared by 0 bases and J by 8 bases, with 15 bases between.

V and J are TRBV15 and TRBJ2-5; D perhaps matches TRBD1 (6 bases). This CDR3 spans 16 amino acids. Trimming removed 0 bases from V and 4 bases from J, with 15 bases in between. Germline V gene data show CDR1 as LNHNV and CDR2 as YYDKDF (reference sequence). The CDR3, as DNA: TGTGCCACCAGCAGAGATTGGGCAGGGGACCGAGAGACCCAGTACTTC. It is translated as CATSRDWAGDRETQYF.